This T cell receptor beta chain was retrieved from a study of blood T cell repertoires in COVID-19. Germline V gene lookup returns CDR1 SGHVS and CDR2 FQNEAQ. V lost 10 bases and J lost 3, with 12 bases in between. The CDR3 has 13 amino acids. Original processing methods: Cell counts per sample came from amplifying reference gene primers. Method: immunoSEQ multiplex PCR; TCRdb's copy keeps in-frame clones and lacks some. For V, J and clone size, that table is used; D and trimming come from the DNA. The sample yields under 150,000 clones, approximately 80% seen once. The rearrangement links TRBV7-8 to TRBJ2-2, with D possibly matching TRBD2 (6 bases). This TCR was sampled from a woman aged 40 to 50 with acute or convalescent COVID-19. Sequencing was carried out using peripheral blood. CDR3 coding DNA: TGTGCCAATAGGTGGGGGGACACCGGGGAGCTGTTTTTT. It is translated as CANRWGDTGELFF.